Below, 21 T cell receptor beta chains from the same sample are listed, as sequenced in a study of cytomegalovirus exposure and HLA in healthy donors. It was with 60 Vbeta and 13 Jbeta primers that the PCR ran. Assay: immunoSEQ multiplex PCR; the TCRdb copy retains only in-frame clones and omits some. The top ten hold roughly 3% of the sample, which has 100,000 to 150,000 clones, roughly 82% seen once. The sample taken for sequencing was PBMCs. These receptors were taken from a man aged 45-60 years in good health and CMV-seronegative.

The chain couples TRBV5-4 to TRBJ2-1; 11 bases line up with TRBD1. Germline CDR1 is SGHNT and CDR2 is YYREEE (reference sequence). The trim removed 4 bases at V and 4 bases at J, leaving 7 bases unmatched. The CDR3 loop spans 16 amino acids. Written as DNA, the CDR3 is TGTGCCAGCAGCATGGGGGACAGGGGGTATTACAATGAGCAGTTCTTC. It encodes CASSMGDRGYYNEQFF.

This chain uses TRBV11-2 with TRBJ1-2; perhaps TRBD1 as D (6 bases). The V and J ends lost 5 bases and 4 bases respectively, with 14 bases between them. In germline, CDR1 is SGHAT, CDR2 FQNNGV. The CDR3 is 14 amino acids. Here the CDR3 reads CASSPLDRTYGYTF. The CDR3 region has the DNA TGTGCCAGCAGCCCCCTTGACAGGACCTATGGCTACACCTTC.

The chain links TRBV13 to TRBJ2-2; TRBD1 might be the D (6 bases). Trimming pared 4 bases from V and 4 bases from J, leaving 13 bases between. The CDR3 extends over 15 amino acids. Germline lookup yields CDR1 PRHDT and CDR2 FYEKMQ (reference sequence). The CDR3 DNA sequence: TGTGCCAGCAGCTCGACAGGCCCACGCACCGGGGAGCTGTTTTTT. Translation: CASSSTGPRTGELFF.

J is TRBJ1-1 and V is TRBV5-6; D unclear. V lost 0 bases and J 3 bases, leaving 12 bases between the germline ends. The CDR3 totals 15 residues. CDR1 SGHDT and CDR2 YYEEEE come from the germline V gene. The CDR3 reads CASSLANGAYTEAFF. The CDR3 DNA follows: TGTGCCAGCAGCTTGGCCAACGGAGCCTACACTGAAGCTTTCTTT.

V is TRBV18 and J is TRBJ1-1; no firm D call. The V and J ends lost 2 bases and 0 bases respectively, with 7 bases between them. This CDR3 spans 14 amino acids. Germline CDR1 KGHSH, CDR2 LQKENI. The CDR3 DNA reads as TGTGCCAGCTCACCAAACAGCATGAACACTGAAGCTTTCTTT. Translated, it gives CASSPNSMNTEAFF.

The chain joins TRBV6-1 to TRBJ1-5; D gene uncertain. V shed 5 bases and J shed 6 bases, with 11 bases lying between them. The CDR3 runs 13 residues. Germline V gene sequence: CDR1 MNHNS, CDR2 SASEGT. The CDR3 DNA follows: TGTGCCAGCAGTCGGCAGGAAGGTCAGCCCCAGCATTTT. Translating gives CASSRQEGQPQHF.

The CDR3 spells CASSPGAYEQYF. The CDR3 DNA follows: TGTGCCAGCAGCCCAGGGGCCTACGAGCAGTACTTC. This chain connects TRBV11-2 to TRBJ2-7; the D gene is possibly TRBD1 (6 bases). The V gene lost 5 bases and the J gene lost 2 bases, with 7 bases spanning the gap. The CDR3 is 12 amino acids. Germline V gives CDR1 SGHAT, CDR2 FQNNGV.

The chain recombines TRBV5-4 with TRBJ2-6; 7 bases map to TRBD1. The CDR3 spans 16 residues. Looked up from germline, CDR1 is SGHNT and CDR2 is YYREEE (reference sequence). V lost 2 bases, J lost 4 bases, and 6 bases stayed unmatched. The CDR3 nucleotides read TGTGCCAGCAGCTTAGATAGGGGGCGGGGGGCCAACGTCCTGACTTTC. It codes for CASSLDRGRGANVLTF.

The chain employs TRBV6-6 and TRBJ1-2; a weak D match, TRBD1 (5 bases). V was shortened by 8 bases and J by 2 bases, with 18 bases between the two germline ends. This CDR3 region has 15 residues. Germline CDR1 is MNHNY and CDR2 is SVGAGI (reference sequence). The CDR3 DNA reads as TGTGCCAGCTGCCCGGACAAATCTCCAAACTATGGCTACACCTTC. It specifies CASCPDKSPNYGYTF.

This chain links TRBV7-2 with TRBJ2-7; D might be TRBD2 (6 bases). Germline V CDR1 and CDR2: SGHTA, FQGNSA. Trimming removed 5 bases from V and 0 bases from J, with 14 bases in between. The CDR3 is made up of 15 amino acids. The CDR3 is CASSRSVGSSYEQYF. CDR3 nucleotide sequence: TGTGCCAGCAGCCGATCGGTCGGGAGCTCCTACGAGCAGTACTTC.

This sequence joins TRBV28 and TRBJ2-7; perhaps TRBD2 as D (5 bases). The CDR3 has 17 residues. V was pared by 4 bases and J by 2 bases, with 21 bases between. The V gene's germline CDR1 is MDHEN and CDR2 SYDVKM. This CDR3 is CASSSSPRWGAPYEQYF. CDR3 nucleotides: TGTGCCAGCAGTTCTAGCCCTCGTTGGGGAGCCCCCTACGAGCAGTACTTC.

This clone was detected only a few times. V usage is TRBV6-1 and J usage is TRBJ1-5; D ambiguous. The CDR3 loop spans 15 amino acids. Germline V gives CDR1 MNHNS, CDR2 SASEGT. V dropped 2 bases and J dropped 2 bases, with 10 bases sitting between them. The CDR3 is CASSEWERGNQPQHF. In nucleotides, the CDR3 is TGTGCCAGCAGTGAATGGGAGAGGGGCAATCAGCCCCAGCATTTT.

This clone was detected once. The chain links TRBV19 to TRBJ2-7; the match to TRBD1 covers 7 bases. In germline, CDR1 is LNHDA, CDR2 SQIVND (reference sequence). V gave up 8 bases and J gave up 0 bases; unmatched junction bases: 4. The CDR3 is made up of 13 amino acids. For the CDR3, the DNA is TGTGCCAGTGCCCGGGACAGCTCCTACGAGCAGTACTTC. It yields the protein CASARDSSYEQYF.

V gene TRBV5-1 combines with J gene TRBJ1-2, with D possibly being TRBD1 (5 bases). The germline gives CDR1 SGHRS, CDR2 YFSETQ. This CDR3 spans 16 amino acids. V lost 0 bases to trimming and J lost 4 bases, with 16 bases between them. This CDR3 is CASSLAGRRATYGYTF. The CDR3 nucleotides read TGCGCCAGCAGCTTGGCGGGCCGCAGGGCCACCTATGGCTACACCTTC. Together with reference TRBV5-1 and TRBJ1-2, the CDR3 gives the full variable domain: KAGVTQTPRYLIKTRGQQVTLSCSPISGHRSVSWYQQTPGQGLQFLFEYFSETQRNKGNFPGRFSGRQFSNSRSEMNVSTLELGDSALYLCASSLAGRRATYGYTFGSGTRLTVV.

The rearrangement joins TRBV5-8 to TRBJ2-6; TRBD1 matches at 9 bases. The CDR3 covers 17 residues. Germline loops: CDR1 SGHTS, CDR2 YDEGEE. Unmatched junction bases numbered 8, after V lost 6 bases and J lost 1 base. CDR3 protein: CASNLGTGLSGANVLTF. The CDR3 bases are TGTGCCAGCAACCTTGGGACAGGGCTTTCTGGGGCCAACGTCCTGACTTTC.

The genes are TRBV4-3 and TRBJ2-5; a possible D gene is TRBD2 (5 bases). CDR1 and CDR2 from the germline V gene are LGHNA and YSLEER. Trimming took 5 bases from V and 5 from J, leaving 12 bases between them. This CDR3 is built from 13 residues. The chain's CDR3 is CASSARTGETQYF. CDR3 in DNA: TGCGCCAGCAGCGCTCGTACGGGGGAGACCCAGTACTTC.

CDR3 residues: CASSPGGGQGETQYF. The CDR3 coding sequence is TGTGCCAGCAGCCCAGGAGGGGGACAGGGAGAGACCCAGTACTTC. This chain links TRBV7-2 with TRBJ2-5, with 9 bases that match TRBD1. The V and J ends lost 5 bases and 4 bases, in that order; junction bases with no gene match: 8. The germline CDR1 and CDR2 sequences are SGHTA and FQGNSA. This CDR3 has 15 residues.

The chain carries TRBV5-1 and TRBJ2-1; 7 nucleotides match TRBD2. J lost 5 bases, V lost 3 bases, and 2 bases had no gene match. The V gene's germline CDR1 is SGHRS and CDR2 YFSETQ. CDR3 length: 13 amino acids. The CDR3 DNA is TGCGCCAGCAGCTGGGGGGGAAACAATGAGCAGTTCTTC. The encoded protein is CASSWGGNNEQFF. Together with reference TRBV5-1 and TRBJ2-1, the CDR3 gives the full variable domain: KAGVTQTPRYLIKTRGQQVTLSCSPISGHRSVSWYQQTPGQGLQFLFEYFSETQRNKGNFPGRFSGRQFSNSRSEMNVSTLELGDSALYLCASSWGGNNEQFFGPGTRLTVL.

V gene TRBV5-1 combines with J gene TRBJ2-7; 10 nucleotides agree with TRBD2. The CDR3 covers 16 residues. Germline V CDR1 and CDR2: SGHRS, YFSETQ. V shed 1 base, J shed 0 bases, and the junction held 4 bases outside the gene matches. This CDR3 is CASSLSSGGTSYEQYF. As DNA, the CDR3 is TGCGCCAGCAGCTTGAGTAGCGGGGGGACCTCCTACGAGCAGTACTTC.

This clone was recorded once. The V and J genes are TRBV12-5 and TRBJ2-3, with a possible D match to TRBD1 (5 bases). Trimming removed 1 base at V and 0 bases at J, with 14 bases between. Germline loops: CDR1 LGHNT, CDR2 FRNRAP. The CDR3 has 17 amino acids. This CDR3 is CASGLGIQGTSTDTQYF. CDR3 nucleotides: TGTGCTAGTGGTTTGGGGATCCAGGGAACTAGCACAGATACGCAGTATTTT. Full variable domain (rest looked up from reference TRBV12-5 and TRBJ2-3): DARVTQTPRHKVTEMGQEVTMRCQPILGHNTVFWYRQTMMQGLELLAYFRNRAPLDDSGMPKDRFSAEMPDATLATLKIQPSEPRDSAVYFCASGLGIQGTSTDTQYFGPGTRLTVL.

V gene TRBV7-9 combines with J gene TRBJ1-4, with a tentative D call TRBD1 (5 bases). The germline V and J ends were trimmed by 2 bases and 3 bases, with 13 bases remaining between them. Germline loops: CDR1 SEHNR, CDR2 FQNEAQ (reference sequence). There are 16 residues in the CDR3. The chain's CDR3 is CASSLQTTGPNEKLFF. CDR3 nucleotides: TGTGCCAGCAGCTTACAAACCACAGGACCTAATGAAAAACTGTTTTTT.